This T cell receptor (beta chain) was profiled in a study of beta chain features in type 1 diabetes. The investigators reverse transcribed all of the isolated RNA, so they sequenced expressed TCRB transcripts. Sequencing used immunoSEQ multiplex PCR; TCRdb keeps in-frame clones, though not all of them. This sample carries approximately 280,000 clones, roughly 15% of them seen once, and the ten largest clones take roughly 0.015%. Looked up from germline, CDR1 is SGDLS and CDR2 is YYNGEE. With 4 bases removed from V and 8 bases from J, the gap between germline ends came to 15 bases. The CDR3 runs 14 residues. In its sample, this clone was seen a few times. Its antigen is as yet unknown. Study-wide findings and caveats: High TCR expression in some cells could lead to their over-representation in cDNA sequencing. PCR might preferentially amplify shorter templates, equally in patients and controls. It was among patients, rather than healthy donors, that naive, central memory and Treg TCRB repertoires appeared more similar. Moderately but significantly shorter TCRB CDR3s were found in Type 1 diabetes patients in all four CD4+ subsets.

Sorted cells reached over 95% purity in every population. This chain links TRBV9 with TRBJ1-4, with no clear D. This receptor was obtained from a man aged 18 to 35 with type 1 diabetes. The specimen sequenced was naive CD4+ T cells from blood. CDR3 nucleotide sequence: TGTGCCAGCAGCAAGGAAGGGAGGAAGGAAAAACTGTTTTTT. Protein product: CASSKEGRKEKLFF.